The clone carrying this T cell receptor beta chain was detected a few times. What it binds is unknown. Germline values: CDR1 SGHNT, CDR2 YYREEE (reference sequence). V shed 0 bases, J shed 2 bases, and the junction held 4 bases outside the gene matches. The CDR3 runs to 17 residues. This specimen comes from a study of cytomegalovirus exposure and HLA in healthy donors. Findings of the study overall: Prediction of most subjects' HLA-A and HLA-B alleles by TCR beta sequences was reportedly accurate. Association of a missense DCLRE1C variant with TCR beta V- and J-gene trimming was reported in a later analysis. The availability of immune exposure information extended only to CMV serostatus.

The PCR used 60 Vbeta and 13 Jbeta primers. Method: immunoSEQ multiplex PCR; TCRdb's copy keeps in-frame clones and lacks some. This sample has about 160,000 clones; around 86% occur once, and the top ten carry over 0.85%. All the people who gave samples were healthy bone marrow donors. The chain links TRBV5-4 to TRBJ1-3; 11 nucleotides align to TRBD1. The TCR was taken from a girl aged 2 to 10 in good health and CMV-seropositive. Sequenced material: PBMCs. CDR3 DNA: TGTGCCAGCAGCTTGGCGGGGGGACAGGGGGCTGGAAACACCATATATTTT. Encoded protein: CASSLAGGQGAGNTIYF.